This TCR beta chain stems from a study of response to subunit inactivated influenza vaccine. Each CDR3 protein is one row after TCRdb ran MiXCR on the RT-PCR reads. The repertoire holds 600,000 to 850,000 distinct CDR3 sequences, with around 13% as singletons. The V gene end was trimmed by 3 bases and the J gene end by 5 bases; junction bases not matched to a gene: 10. Germline CDR1 is MDHEN and CDR2 is SYDVKM. CDR3 size: 15 residues. The specimen comprised PBMCs from blood, sampled roughly 2 weeks before vaccination. The clonotype was recovered from a man over 45 who received an inactivated influenza vaccine. The chain is built from TRBV28 and TRBJ2-7; 7 bases align to TRBD1. For the CDR3, the DNA is TGTGCCAGCAGTTTGGAGACAGGGATTTCTGACGAGCAGTACTTC. Its translation: CASSLETGISDEQYF.